These 5 T cell receptor beta chains share one sample of origin, sequenced in a study of cytomegalovirus exposure and HLA in healthy donors. Use of 60 Vbeta and 13 Jbeta primers characterized the PCR. Data came from immunoSEQ multiplex PCR; TCRdb stores just in-frame clones and leaves some out. The sample consists of 150,000 to 200,000 clones, more than 75% of them appearing once. The sequenced sample was PBMCs. Receptors were obtained from a woman aged 25 to 39 in good health and CMV-seropositive.

The chain has TRBV9 and TRBJ2-5, with 13 nucleotides matching TRBD2. Germline-derived CDR1 and CDR2 are SGDLS and YYNGEE. J was trimmed by 5 bases and V by 2 bases; bases with no gene match: 6. This CDR3 contains 16 residues. The CDR3 nucleotides read TGTGCCAGCAGCGTTGGGACTAGCGGGGTTGGGGAGACCCAGTACTTC. This encodes CASSVGTSGVGETQYF.

The chain recombines TRBV10-2 with TRBJ1-2; 12 positions match TRBD1. Germline V gene data show CDR1 as WSHSY and CDR2 as SAAADI. Losses at the gene ends were 6 bases for V and 7 bases for J; bases not matched to a gene: 3. This CDR3 spans 13 amino acids. The CDR3 protein is CASRGQGAFGYTF. As DNA, the CDR3 is TGCGCCAGCAGGGGACAGGGGGCGTTTGGCTACACCTTC.

This rearrangement joins TRBV15 to TRBJ1-4; D is unresolved. This CDR3 has 15 amino acids. Germline values: CDR1 LNHNV, CDR2 YYDKDF (reference sequence). V dropped 0 bases and J dropped 5 bases, with 10 bases sitting between them. The CDR3 loop reads CATSREQILNEKLFF. The CDR3 DNA reads as TGTGCCACCAGCAGAGAGCAGATTTTAAATGAAAAACTGTTTTTT.

V usage is TRBV4-2 and J usage is TRBJ2-3; D gene ambiguous. The CDR3 sequence is 16 residues long. CDR1 is LGHNA, CDR2 YNFKEQ, per germline. The ends were cut back, 1 base at V and 2 bases at J, with 13 bases in the middle. The CDR3 nucleotides read TGTGCCAGCAGCCAAGTTGTATCGGAGATCACAGATACGCAGTATTTT. As protein: CASSQVVSEITDTQYF.

This chain uses TRBV7-2 with TRBJ2-1, with TRBD2 identical over 15 bases. CDR1 SGHTA and CDR2 FQGNSA come from the germline V gene. Trimming cost V 5 bases and J 12 bases; bases outside gene matches: 2. The CDR3 consists of 13 residues. This CDR3 is CASSPGLAGGQFF. For the CDR3, the DNA is TGTGCCAGCAGCCCGGGACTAGCGGGGGGGCAGTTCTTC.